Presented here are 21 T cell receptor beta chains from one specimen sequenced in a study of blood T cell repertoires in COVID-19. TCRdb's copy holds only in-frame clones and misses some; the assay was immunoSEQ multiplex PCR. This table holds over 130,000 clones, about 80% found once. The sample was peripheral blood. These receptors all stem from a man between 45 and 60 years old with acute or convalescent COVID-19.

The chain is built from TRBV6-5 and TRBJ1-4; TRBD1 matches 10 bases. CDR3 size: 15 residues. CDR1 MNHEY and CDR2 SVGAGI come from the germline V gene. After removal of 5 bases from V and 3 bases from J, the junction contained 3 bases not matched to a gene. CDR3 nucleotides: TGTGCCAGCAGTCCCGGGACAGGGGCTAATGAAAAACTGTTTTTT. Translating it yields CASSPGTGANEKLFF.

V is TRBV18 and J is TRBJ1-1; 8 nucleotides align to TRBD1. The CDR3 runs 14 residues. In germline, CDR1 is KGHSH, CDR2 LQKENI. After removal of 5 bases from V and 1 base from J, the junction contained 3 bases not matched to a gene. The CDR3 sequence: CASSNDRGNTEAFF. The CDR3 bases are TGTGCCAGCTCAAACGACAGGGGGAACACTGAAGCTTTCTTT.

The CDR3 spells CASSLVAGGVTGELFF. The CDR3 nucleotides are TGTGCCAGCAGCTTAGTAGCGGGGGGTGTCACCGGGGAGCTGTTTTTT. V and J are TRBV7-8 and TRBJ2-2; 10 nucleotides match TRBD2. The germline CDR1 and CDR2 sequences are SGHVS and FQNEAQ. The J segment lost 4 bases and the V segment lost 1 base, leaving 3 bases of the junction unmatched. This CDR3 is built from 16 residues.

The chain carries TRBV10-3 and TRBJ1-3; weak D call: TRBD1 (5 bases). Trimming took 2 bases from V and 0 from J, leaving 11 bases between them. The CDR3 sequence is 16 residues long. Looked up from germline, CDR1 is ENHRY and CDR2 is SYGVKD. CDR3 in DNA: TGTGCCATCAGTGAGCTCCGGGGGAGCTCTGGAAACACCATATATTTT. Residues: CAISELRGSSGNTIYF.

This chain uses TRBV12-3 or TRBV12-4 with TRBJ2-5; D is perhaps TRBD1 (6 bases). V was clipped by 4 bases and J by 6 bases, with 12 bases between them. This CDR3 contains 13 residues. The CDR3 loop is CASSYSGDKTQYF. For the CDR3, the DNA is TGTGCCAGCAGTTACTCAGGGGACAAGACCCAGTACTTC.

CDR3: CASSQAGGGQPQHF. The CDR3 region has the DNA TGTGCCAGCAGCCAAGCAGGGGGCGGTCAGCCCCAGCATTTT. V is TRBV3-1 (or the pseudogene TRBV3-2) and J is TRBJ1-5; 8 positions agree with TRBD1. The CDR3 consists of 14 residues. CDR1 and CDR2 (germline): LGHDT, YNNKEL (reference sequence). V trimming: 1 base; J trimming: 6 bases; junction bases outside the gene matches: 2.

The genes are TRBV9 and TRBJ1-4; 10 bases fit TRBD1. J gave up 5 bases and V 4 bases, and 14 bases lay outside the gene matches. Germline V gene lookup returns CDR1 SGDLS and CDR2 YYNGEE. There are 18 residues in the CDR3. CDR3 sequence (DNA): TGTGCCAGCAGCCGAGGGGGGACAGGGGATAGTAAGAATGAAAAACTGTTTTTT. This sequence encodes CASSRGGTGDSKNEKLFF.

The chain recombines TRBV2 with TRBJ1-1; 10 bases map to TRBD1. This CDR3 comprises 16 residues. Germline CDR1 reads SNHLY; CDR2 reads FYNNEI. The trim removed 5 bases at V and 5 bases at J, leaving 11 bases unmatched. The CDR3 DNA follows: TGTGCCAGCAGTCCTAGATGGACAGGGGGGAGGACTGAAGCTTTCTTT. As protein: CASSPRWTGGRTEAFF.

This sequence joins TRBV4-1 and TRBJ2-5; a weak D match, TRBD1 (6 bases). The CDR3 contains 14 residues. V was trimmed by 4 bases and J by 2 bases, leaving 11 bases between them. The V gene's germline CDR1 is MGHRA and CDR2 YSYEKL. CDR3 in DNA: TGCGCCAGCAGCCCCGACAGGCTACAAGAGACCCAGTACTTC. Its translation is CASSPDRLQETQYF.

This clone has only a few counts. One end of the junction varies from germline; a read error may be responsible. The gene calls are TRBV5-1 and TRBJ1-1; D is unresolved. CDR3 size: 14 residues. Germline-derived CDR1 and CDR2 are SGHRS and YFSETQ. The CDR3 here is CASSSQLSNAEAFF. In DNA form, the CDR3 reads TGCGCCAGCAGTTCCCAGTTATCGAACGCTGAAGCTTTCTTT. The entire variable domain, with the rest obtained from reference TRBV5-1 and TRBJ1-1, is as follows: KAGVTQTPRYLIKTRGQQVTLSCSPISGHRSVSWYQQTPGQGLQFLFEYFSETQRNKGNFPGRFSGRQFSNSRSEMNVSTLELGDSALYLCASSSQLSNAEAFFGQGTRLTVV.

The sample holds one count of this clone. The V and J genes are TRBV3-1 (or the pseudogene TRBV3-2) and TRBJ2-7; tentative D call: TRBD1 (5 bases). Germline lookup yields CDR1 LGHDT and CDR2 YNNKEL (reference sequence). V lost 6 bases and J lost 3, with 9 bases in between. The CDR3 loop spans 12 amino acids. CDR3 residues: CASSPQGYEQYF. CDR3 DNA: TGTGCCAGCAGTCCTCAGGGCTACGAGCAGTACTTC.

In this sample, this clone turned up a few times. The chain links TRBV14 to TRBJ1-1; D perhaps matches TRBD1 (6 bases). The V end was cut by 3 bases, the J end by 0 bases, with 8 bases between. CDR1 is SGHDN, CDR2 FVKESK, per germline. This CDR3 region has 14 residues. This CDR3 reads CASSQRGLNTEAFF. In DNA form, the CDR3 reads TGTGCCAGCAGCCAGAGGGGGTTGAACACTGAAGCTTTCTTT.

In its sample, this clone was seen a few times. This sequence joins TRBV7-6 and TRBJ1-1, with TRBD1 identical over 8 bases. CDR1 and CDR2 (germline): SGHVS, FNYEAQ. V lost 4 bases to trimming and J lost 5 bases; unmatched junction nucleotides: 9. CDR3 size: 15 residues. The CDR3 DNA follows: TGTGCCAGCAGCTCCCGGTCAGGGGGCGGAACTGAAGCTTTCTTT. This encodes CASSSRSGGGTEAFF. The full variable domain, rest sourced from reference TRBV7-6 and TRBJ1-1, is GAGVSQSPRYKVTKRGQDVALRCDPISGHVSLYWYRQALGQGPEFLTYFNYEAQQDKSGLPNDRFSAERPEGSISTLTIQRTEQRDSAMYRCASSSRSGGGTEAFFGQGTRLTVV.

This chain connects TRBV6-2 or TRBV6-3 to TRBJ2-7; TRBD2 matches 13 bases. Germline trimming cut 6 bases from V and 1 base from J; bases unmatched to any gene: 12. The germline V gene encodes CDR1 MNHEY and CDR2 SVGEGT. This CDR3 spans 18 amino acids. The DNA of the CDR3 is TGTGCCAGCAGCCAAGGGACTAGCGGGGTCGTTTCGTCCTACGAGCAGTACTTC. It yields the protein CASSQGTSGVVSSYEQYF.

The chain joins TRBV18 to TRBJ2-5; D is uncertain. Looked up from germline, CDR1 is KGHSH and CDR2 is LQKENI. With 0 bases removed from V and 3 bases from J, the gap between germline ends came to 8 bases. This CDR3 is 14 amino acids long. The CDR3 protein is CASSPPRPEETQYF. CDR3 bases: TGTGCCAGCTCACCACCGAGGCCTGAAGAGACCCAGTACTTC.

This chain links TRBV21-1 with TRBJ2-7; the table's D call TRBD1 went unverified against the DNA. TRBV21-1 is listed as a pseudogene. There are 14 residues in the CDR3. CDR3 sequence reads: CASSPRDRAYEQYV. CDR3 in DNA: TGTGCCAGCAGCCCCCGGGACAGGGCCTACGAGCAGTACGTC.

V gene TRBV4-1 combines with J gene TRBJ2-4; 7 positions agree with TRBD2. Germline CDR1 MGHRA, CDR2 YSYEKL. This CDR3 spans 20 amino acids. V shed 4 bases and J 0 bases; nucleotides not matched to a gene: 18. CDR3 in amino acids: CASSPEGPGREGLAKNIQYF. CDR3 coding DNA: TGCGCCAGCAGCCCAGAAGGGCCAGGGAGGGAAGGGCTAGCCAAAAACATTCAGTACTTC.

V gene TRBV11-2 combines with J gene TRBJ1-2, with D possibly being TRBD1 (5 bases). Per germline, CDR1 SGHAT and CDR2 FQNNGV. With 4 bases removed from V and 3 bases from J, the gap between germline ends came to 9 bases. This CDR3 has 13 amino acids. The CDR3: CASSSSTDYGYTF. For the CDR3, the DNA is TGTGCCAGCAGCTCTTCGACAGACTATGGCTACACCTTC.

The V gene is TRBV19, the J gene TRBJ2-7, with 7 bases matching TRBD1. CDR1 is LNHDA and CDR2 is SQIVND in the germline V gene (reference sequence). Trimming took 0 bases from V and 3 from J; bases not matched to a gene: 2. The CDR3 totals 14 residues. The CDR3 loop is CASSIEGQSYEQYF. CDR3 nucleotides: TGTGCCAGTAGTATAGAGGGACAGAGCTACGAGCAGTACTTC. The entire variable domain, with the rest obtained from reference TRBV19 and TRBJ2-7, is as follows: DGGITQSPKYLFRKEGQNVTLSCEQNLNHDAMYWYRQDPGQGLRLIYYSQIVNDFQKGDIAEGYSVSREKKESFPLTVTSAQKNPTAFYLCASSIEGQSYEQYFGPGTRLTVT.

The chain uses TRBV15 and TRBJ1-1; D is uncertain. Looked up from germline, CDR1 is LNHNV and CDR2 is YYDKDF (reference sequence). Trimming shortened V by 2 bases and J by 6 bases, and 16 bases separated the two germline ends. CDR3 length: 15 amino acids. In DNA, the CDR3 is TGTGCCACCAGCAGATGCCCTGGAGGGTCCGCTGAAGCTTTCTTT. Encoded protein: CATSRCPGGSAEAFF.

This rearrangement joins TRBV7-9 to TRBJ2-7; 7 nucleotides line up with TRBD1. The V segment lost 5 bases and the J segment 3 bases; nucleotides outside the gene matches: 7. Germline lookup yields CDR1 SEHNR and CDR2 FQNEAQ (reference sequence). This CDR3 comprises 14 residues. The CDR3 reads CASSPYRGGYEQYF. The DNA for the CDR3 is TGTGCCAGCAGCCCCTACAGGGGCGGCTACGAGCAGTACTTC.